The T cell receptor (beta chain) under discussion was sequenced for a study of blood T cell repertoires in COVID-19. Study-level background: Donors in the United States, Italy and Spain gave samples during acute or convalescent COVID-19. PBMCs, B-cell-depleted T cells, or T cells were the source of the cDNA or gDNA that made up the material.

Between the trimmed V and J ends, which lost 2 bases and 1 base, there was a span of 9 bases. Germline lookup yields CDR1 MNHEY and CDR2 SVGEGT. The length of the CDR3 is 15 residues. The authors' processing: Nucleated cell counts were estimated from reference gene primer amplification. Data came from immunoSEQ multiplex PCR; TCRdb stores just in-frame clones and leaves some out. V, J and clone size derive from that table, while D and trimming were established from the DNA sequence. The table lists roughly 290,000 clones, about 88% of them singletons. This rearrangement joins TRBV6-2 or TRBV6-3 to TRBJ1-5; D gene ambiguous. The source of this sequence is a woman between 55 and 75 years old with acute or convalescent COVID-19. The source material was peripheral blood. DNA for the CDR3: TGTGCCAGCAGTTACGAGGGTCGGAGCAATCAGCCCCAGCATTTT. It translates to CASSYEGRSNQPQHF.